Here is one T cell receptor beta chain with its context. TCRdb's table, derived via immunoSEQ multiplex PCR, lists solely in-frame clones and lacks some. The sample contains some 760,000 clones, approximately 83% of which appear only once. The CDR3 runs to 16 residues. The germline V and J ends were trimmed by 6 bases and 0 bases, with 15 bases remaining between them. The germline V gene encodes CDR1 MDHEN and CDR2 SYDVKM. These data come from a study of shared T cell receptors in the human thymus. A further study also used this sample, focusing on human thymus T cells. Per that study: It was from resections taken during corrective heart surgery that the thymus tissue came.

This rearrangement joins TRBV28 to TRBJ2-1; possibly TRBD1 for D (6 bases). The sequence was collected from a girl under three years old with a congenital heart defect. Sample: thymocytes. The CDR3 bases are TGTGCCAGCAGGGATACAGGGACATTCTCCTACAATGAGCAGTTCTTC. This encodes CASRDTGTFSYNEQFF. Full variable domain (remainder filled in from reference TRBV28 and TRBJ2-1): DVKVTQSSRYLVKRTGEKVFLECVQDMDHENMFWYRQDPGLGLRLIYFSYDVKMKEKGDIPEGYSVSREKKERFSLILESASTNQTSMYLCASRDTGTFSYNEQFFGPGTRLTVL.